Below are 28 T cell receptor beta chains sequenced from a single sample in a study of T cell repertoires in cytomegalovirus infection. MiXCR, applied by TCRdb to the reads, yields one record per CDR3 protein. The sample consists of a few hundred thousand distinct CDR3 sequences, more than 8% of them appearing once. Sequenced: PBMCs. All receptors derive from a human donor in good health (CMV status not recorded). Some clones in this sample may be carry-over from other donors' samples.

This clonotype was picked up a small number of times. The chain carries TRBV7-2 and TRBJ2-1, with D perhaps matching TRBD1 or TRBD2 (5 bases each). The V end was cut by 5 bases, the J end by 12 bases, with 17 bases between. The length of the CDR3 is 13 residues. Germline V lookup: CDR1 SGHTA, CDR2 FQGNSA. CDR3 in DNA: TGTGCCAGCAGCCTTGAGATTAGGGGAGCGCAGTTCTTC. It encodes CASSLEIRGAQFF.

This clonotype has at least ten counts. The chain carries TRBV12-3 or TRBV12-4 and TRBJ1-1; no reliable D call. This CDR3 has 12 residues. With 4 bases removed from V and 6 bases from J, the gap between germline ends came to 9 bases. The CDR3 sequence is CASSSLRAEAFF. CDR3 DNA sequence: TGTGCCAGCAGTTCCCTTCGAGCTGAAGCTTTCTTT.

This clonotype turned up a few times. This rearrangement joins TRBV20-1 to TRBJ1-6; 9 bases match TRBD1. After removal of 1 base from V and 7 bases from J, the junction contained 14 bases not matched to a gene. Germline CDR1 is DFQATT and CDR2 is SNEGSKA (reference sequence). This CDR3 is built from 18 residues. The CDR3 region is CSARVAGQGSPWNSPLHF. CDR3 DNA sequence: TGCAGTGCTAGAGTAGCGGGACAGGGTTCCCCGTGGAATTCACCCCTCCACTTT.

Ten or more counts support this clonotype. The gene calls are TRBV28 and TRBJ1-1, with D possibly TRBD1 on 6 matching bases. V was trimmed by 6 bases and J by 0 bases, leaving 14 bases between them. This CDR3 has 15 residues. Looked up from germline, CDR1 is MDHEN and CDR2 is SYDVKM. The CDR3 sequence: CASRINRVMNTEAFF. The CDR3 DNA reads as TGTGCCAGCAGGATCAACAGGGTTATGAACACTGAAGCTTTCTTT.

This chain joins TRBV4-1 and TRBJ1-2; 10 bases are a match to TRBD1. V lost 4 bases and J lost 4; bases outside the gene matches: 6. This CDR3 is built from 15 residues. Looked up from germline, CDR1 is MGHRA and CDR2 is YSYEKL. For the CDR3, the DNA is TGCGCCAGCAGCCGCGGGACAGGGGAGGCCTATGGCTACACCTTC. Translating it yields CASSRGTGEAYGYTF.

The table lists this clonotype with a few counts. The chain links TRBV20-1 to TRBJ2-1; 10 bases are shared with TRBD2. Trimming took 6 bases from V and 3 from J; bases not matched to a gene: 8. Germline assignment: CDR1 DFQATT and CDR2 SNEGSKA (reference sequence). The length of the CDR3 is 15 residues. Here the CDR3 reads CSAPRASGGYNEQFF. The CDR3 region has the DNA TGCAGTGCCCCTCGGGCTAGCGGGGGCTACAATGAGCAGTTCTTC.

This clonotype has a count of ten or more. The chain is built from TRBV7-2 and TRBJ2-5; no firm D call. V shed 1 base and J shed 2 bases, with 23 bases lying between them. CDR3 size: 19 residues. The germline gives CDR1 SGHTA, CDR2 FQGNSA. The CDR3 spells CASSLVFTQQNLKQETQYF. CDR3 DNA: TGTGCCAGCAGCTTAGTTTTCACACAGCAAAACCTAAAGCAAGAGACCCAGTACTTC.

This clonotype was observed at least ten times. The chain is built from TRBV7-2 and TRBJ1-2; D is possibly TRBD1 (5 bases). The CDR3 is made up of 17 amino acids. Trimming left V 4 bases short and J 0 bases short, with 18 bases between. CDR1 is SGHTA, CDR2 FQGNSA, per germline. CDR3: CASSSVPAGTANYGYTF. The CDR3 nucleotides read TGTGCCAGCAGCTCGGTCCCGGCCGGGACGGCTAACTATGGCTACACCTTC.

This chain uses TRBV19 with TRBJ2-4, with 13 bases fitting TRBD2. CDR1 is LNHDA and CDR2 is SQIVND in the germline V gene (reference sequence). Trimming cost V 5 bases and J 8 bases; bases outside gene matches: 6. The CDR3 extends over 15 amino acids. CDR3 sequence reads: CASSELAGGEDIQYF. DNA of the CDR3: TGTGCCAGTAGTGAACTAGCGGGAGGGGAGGACATTCAGTACTTC.

In its sample, this clonotype was seen many times. The chain links TRBV6-2 or TRBV6-3 to TRBJ2-7; D call uncertain. Trimming removed 0 bases at V and 2 bases at J, with 8 bases between. CDR1 is MNHEY, CDR2 SVGEGT, per germline. This CDR3 has 14 residues. This chain's CDR3 is CASSYSGATYEQYF. DNA for the CDR3: TGTGCCAGCAGTTACTCTGGCGCCACCTACGAGCAGTACTTC.

This clonotype was recorded a few times. The DNA of the CDR3 is TGTGCCAGCAGCCCCGATCACGAGCAGTACTTC. Protein: CASSPDHEQYF. The gene calls are TRBV12-3 or TRBV12-4 and TRBJ2-7; D call uncertain. The CDR3 length is 11 residues. Trimming pared 6 bases from V and 5 bases from J, leaving 8 bases between.

At least ten counts were recorded for this clonotype. The rearrangement uses TRBV7-6 and TRBJ2-1; D is perhaps TRBD2 (6 bases). Trimming removed 5 bases at V and 6 bases at J, with 17 bases between. This CDR3 has 15 amino acids. CDR1 SGHVS and CDR2 FNYEAQ come from the germline V gene. This CDR3 is CASSRGDLNLNEQFF. The CDR3 region has the DNA TGTGCCAGCAGCCGCGGGGACCTGAACCTCAATGAGCAGTTCTTC. The entire variable domain, with the rest obtained from reference TRBV7-6 and TRBJ2-1, is as follows: GAGVSQSPRYKVTKRGQDVALRCDPISGHVSLYWYRQALGQGPEFLTYFNYEAQQDKSGLPNDRFSAERPEGSISTLTIQRTEQRDSAMYRCASSRGDLNLNEQFFGPGTRLTVL.

J is TRBJ1-5 and V is TRBV24-1, with 7 nucleotides matching TRBD1. CDR3 length: 15 residues. The germline gives CDR1 KGHDR, CDR2 SFDVKD. Germline trimming cut 7 bases from V and 2 bases from J; bases unmatched to any gene: 7. The CDR3 coding sequence is TGTGCCACCAGGGGACAGTCGGGGGGCAATCAGCCCCAGCATTTT. Protein product: CATRGQSGGNQPQHF.

This clonotype was picked up a small number of times. This chain connects TRBV7-2 to TRBJ2-3, with D maybe TRBD1 (5 bases). The CDR3 is made up of 13 amino acids. Per the germline V gene, CDR1 is SGHTA and CDR2 is FQGNSA. V shed 2 bases and J shed 6 bases, with 9 bases lying between them. The CDR3 sequence is CASSLKGVDTQYF. The CDR3 nucleotides are TGTGCCAGCAGCTTAAAAGGGGTGGATACGCAGTATTTT.

A word on this clonotype: This could be a read error, since a much larger clone is one nucleotide away. The chain has TRBV29-1 and TRBJ2-1; D gene unclear. Germline V gives CDR1 SQVTM, CDR2 ANQGSEA. The CDR3 covers 13 residues. The DNA for the CDR3 is TGCAGCGTTAGGAGCATTTCCTACAATGAGCAGTTATTC. Translation: CSVRSISYNEQLF.

This clonotype was recorded many times. The chain recombines TRBV7-2 with TRBJ2-7, with 8 bases lining up with TRBD2. The CDR3 has 16 residues. Germline V gene lookup returns CDR1 SGHTA and CDR2 FQGNSA. V was clipped by 1 base and J by 2 bases; unmatched bases: 7. As DNA, the CDR3 is TGTGCCAGCAGCTTAGGGGGGCGGGAGGATCCCTACGAGCAGTACTTC. Its protein product is CASSLGGREDPYEQYF.

In this sample, this clonotype turned up a few times. This sequence joins TRBV11-2 and TRBJ2-1, with D unclear. CDR1 and CDR2 from the germline V gene are SGHAT and FQNNGV. The CDR3 consists of 18 residues. Between the trimmed V and J ends, which lost 7 bases and 5 bases, there was a span of 27 bases. The CDR3 is CASTPGLTSTSRDNEQFF. The DNA of the CDR3 is TGTGCCAGCACCCCCGGCCTAACCTCAACGTCGAGAGACAATGAGCAGTTCTTC.

The genes are TRBV20-1 and TRBJ1-2; D remains ambiguous. CDR3 length: 19 residues. Germline CDR1 and CDR2: DFQATT and SNEGSKA (reference sequence). V was cut by 5 bases and J by 0 bases, with 28 bases left in between. CDR3 amino acids: CSAPPRGAPGGYSNYGYTF. In DNA, the CDR3 is TGCAGTGCTCCTCCCCGGGGAGCCCCCGGAGGTTACTCTAACTATGGCTACACCTTC.

On this clonotype: This may arise from a read error, as a much more abundant clone is one base away. The chain uses TRBV20-1 and TRBJ1-4; D is undetermined. CDR1 and CDR2 from the germline V gene are DFQATT and SNEGSKA (reference sequence). The CDR3 is 13 amino acids. This CDR3 is CGAPGTVDEKLFF. The CDR3 nucleotides read TGCGGTGCCCCGGGTACGGTGGATGAAAAACTGTTTTTT.

J is TRBJ2-1 and V is TRBV30; 7 bases fit TRBD2. With 0 bases clipped from V and 2 bases from J, the junction kept 7 bases outside the gene matches. The CDR3 extends over 16 amino acids. CDR1 and CDR2 from the germline V gene are GTSNPN and SVGIG (reference sequence). This chain's CDR3 is CAWSVLGGRTYNEQFF. The CDR3 region has the DNA TGTGCCTGGAGTGTACTAGGCGGGAGAACCTACAATGAGCAGTTCTTC. Together with reference TRBV30 and TRBJ2-1, the CDR3 gives the full variable domain: SQTIHQWPATLVQPVGSPLSLECTVEGTSNPNLYWYRQAAGRGLQLLFYSVGIGQISSEVPQNLSASRPQDRQFILSSKKLLLSDSGFYLCAWSVLGGRTYNEQFFGPGTRLTVL.

The V and J genes are TRBV10-3 and TRBJ1-1; 7 nucleotides agree with TRBD1. Germline loops: CDR1 ENHRY, CDR2 SYGVKD. The length of the CDR3 is 12 residues. V lost 8 bases and J lost 0; bases outside the gene matches: 0. The CDR3 here is CAIGTVNTEAFF. The CDR3 coding sequence is TGTGCCATCGGGACAGTGAACACTGAAGCTTTCTTT.

This chain uses TRBV12-3 or TRBV12-4 with TRBJ2-5, with D possibly matching TRBD2 (6 bases). Trimming removed 4 bases from V and 4 bases from J, with 16 bases in between. The CDR3 covers 15 residues. Here the CDR3 DNA reads TGTGCCAGCAGTTACCGGGACCGGAGGGGAGAGACCCAGTACTTC. Protein: CASSYRDRRGETQYF.

This clonotype was seen a few times. The chain joins TRBV6-1 to TRBJ1-1, with TRBD1 matching over 10 bases. CDR3 length: 14 amino acids. V lost 7 bases, J lost 2 bases, and 4 bases stayed unmatched. Per the germline V gene, CDR1 is MNHNS and CDR2 is SASEGT. The CDR3 DNA reads as TGTGCCAGCACCCGACAGGGGGCAAACACTGAAGCTTTCTTT. Its translation is CASTRQGANTEAFF.

This clonotype appeared a few times. The chain joins TRBV27 to TRBJ2-1; 15 bases fit TRBD2. This CDR3 spans 20 amino acids. Looked up from germline, CDR1 is MNHEY and CDR2 is SMNVEV (reference sequence). With V trimmed by 3 bases and J by 0 bases, 9 bases remained unmatched. The CDR3 DNA is TGTGCCAGCAGTTTTCCGGGGACTAGCGGGGGGAAGTTCTCCTACAATGAGCAGTTCTTC. Its translation: CASSFPGTSGGKFSYNEQFF.

The table lists this clonotype with many counts. The chain couples TRBV19 to TRBJ1-5; D unclear. The CDR3 length is 15 residues. The germline gives CDR1 LNHDA, CDR2 SQIVND (reference sequence). Trimming pared 5 bases from V and 0 bases from J, leaving 11 bases between. CDR3 bases: TGTGCCAGTAGTGTACAGCGTCATAGCAATCAGCCCCAGCATTTT. Translating gives CASSVQRHSNQPQHF.

The sample holds a few counts of this clonotype. CDR3 sequence reads: CASSANLAGVGGEQFF. In DNA, the CDR3 is TGTGCCAGCAGCGCAAATCTAGCGGGAGTAGGCGGTGAGCAGTTCTTC. V gene TRBV11-3 combines with J gene TRBJ2-1; 10 bases line up with TRBD2. The trim removed 5 bases at V and 9 bases at J, leaving 13 bases unmatched. From germline, CDR1 is SGHNT and CDR2 YENEEA. The CDR3 length is 16 residues.

The chain couples TRBV27 to TRBJ2-5; D not certain. The V end was cut by 2 bases, the J end by 1 base, with 11 bases between. The germline V gene has CDR1 MNHEY and CDR2 SMNVEV (reference sequence). CDR3 size: 15 residues. The chain's CDR3 is CASSLGDGFQETQYF. DNA for the CDR3: TGTGCCAGCAGTTTAGGAGACGGATTCCAAGAGACCCAGTACTTC.

This clonotype has a handful of counts. V and J are TRBV7-2 and TRBJ2-1, with TRBD2 identical over 8 bases. The CDR3 loop spans 17 amino acids. Germline CDR1 reads SGHTA; CDR2 reads FQGNSA. With 5 bases clipped from V and 12 bases from J, the junction kept 21 bases outside the gene matches. The CDR3 sequence is CASSQNRIGGGAMGQFF. The CDR3 DNA follows: TGTGCCAGCAGCCAAAATCGGATCGGGGGGGGGGCAATGGGGCAGTTCTTC.